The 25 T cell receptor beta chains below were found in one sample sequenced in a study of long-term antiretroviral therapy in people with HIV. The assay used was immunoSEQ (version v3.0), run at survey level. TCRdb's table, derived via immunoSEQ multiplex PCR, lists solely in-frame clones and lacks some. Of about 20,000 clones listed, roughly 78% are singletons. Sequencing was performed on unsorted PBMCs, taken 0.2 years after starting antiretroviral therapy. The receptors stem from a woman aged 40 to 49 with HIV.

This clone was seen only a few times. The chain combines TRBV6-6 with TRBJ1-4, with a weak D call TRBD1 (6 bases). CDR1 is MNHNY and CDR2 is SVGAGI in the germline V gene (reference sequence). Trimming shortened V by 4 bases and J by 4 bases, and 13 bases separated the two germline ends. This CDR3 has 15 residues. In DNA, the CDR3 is TGTGCCAGCAGTTCACGGACAGTCTTTAATGAAAAACTGTTTTTT. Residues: CASSSRTVFNEKLFF.

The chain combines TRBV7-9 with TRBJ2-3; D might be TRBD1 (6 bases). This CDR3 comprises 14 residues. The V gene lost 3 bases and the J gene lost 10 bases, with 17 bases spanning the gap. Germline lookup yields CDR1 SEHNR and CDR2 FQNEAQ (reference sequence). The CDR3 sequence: CASSLLFGQGPQYF. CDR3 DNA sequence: TGTGCCAGCAGCTTGCTTTTTGGGCAGGGGCCGCAGTATTTT.

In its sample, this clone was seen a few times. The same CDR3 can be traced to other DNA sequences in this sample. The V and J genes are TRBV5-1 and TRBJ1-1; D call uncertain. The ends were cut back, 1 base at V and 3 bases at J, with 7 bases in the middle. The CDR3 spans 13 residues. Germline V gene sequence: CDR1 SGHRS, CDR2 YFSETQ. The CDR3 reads CASSLLSDTEAFF. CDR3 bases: TGCGCCAGCAGCTTGCTTTCTGACACTGAAGCTTTCTTT.

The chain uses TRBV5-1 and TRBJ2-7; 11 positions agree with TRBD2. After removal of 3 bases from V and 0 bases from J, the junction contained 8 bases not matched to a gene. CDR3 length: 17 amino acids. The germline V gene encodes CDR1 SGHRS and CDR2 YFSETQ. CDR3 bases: TGCGCCAGCAGCTGGATAGGGACTAGCGGAAGCTCCTACGAGCAGTACTTC. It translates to CASSWIGTSGSSYEQYF.

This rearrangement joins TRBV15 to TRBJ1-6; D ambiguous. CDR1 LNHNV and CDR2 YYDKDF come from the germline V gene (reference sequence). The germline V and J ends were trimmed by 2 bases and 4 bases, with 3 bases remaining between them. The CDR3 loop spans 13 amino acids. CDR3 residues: CATSRQYNSPLHF. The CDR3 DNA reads TGTGCCACCAGCAGACAGTATAATTCACCCCTCCACTTT.

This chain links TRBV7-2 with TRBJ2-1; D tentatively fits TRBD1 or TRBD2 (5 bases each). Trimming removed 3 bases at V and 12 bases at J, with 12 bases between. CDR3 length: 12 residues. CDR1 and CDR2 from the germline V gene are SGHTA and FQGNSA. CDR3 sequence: CASSFRGGRQFF. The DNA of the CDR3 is TGTGCCAGCAGCTTCCGGGGCGGGCGGCAGTTCTTC.

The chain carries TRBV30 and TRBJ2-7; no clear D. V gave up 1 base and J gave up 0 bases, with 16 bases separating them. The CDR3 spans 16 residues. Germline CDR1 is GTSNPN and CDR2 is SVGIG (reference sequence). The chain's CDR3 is CAWSGRRQHSSYEQYF. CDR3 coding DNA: TGTGCCTGGAGTGGTCGGCGGCAACATAGCTCCTACGAGCAGTACTTC.

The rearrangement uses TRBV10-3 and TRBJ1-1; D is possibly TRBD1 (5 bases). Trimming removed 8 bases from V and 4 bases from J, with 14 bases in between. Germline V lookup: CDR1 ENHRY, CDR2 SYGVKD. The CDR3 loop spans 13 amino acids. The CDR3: CAILGAPGTEAFF. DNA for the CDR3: TGTGCCATCCTTGGGGCGCCTGGCACTGAAGCTTTCTTT.

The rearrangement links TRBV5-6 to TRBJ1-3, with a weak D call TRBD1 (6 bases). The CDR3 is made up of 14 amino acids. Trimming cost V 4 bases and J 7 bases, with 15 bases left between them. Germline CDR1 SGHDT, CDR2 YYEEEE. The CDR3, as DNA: TGTGCCAGCAGCCGGCGGGGGGCGCGGAACACCATATATTTT. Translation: CASSRRGARNTIYF.

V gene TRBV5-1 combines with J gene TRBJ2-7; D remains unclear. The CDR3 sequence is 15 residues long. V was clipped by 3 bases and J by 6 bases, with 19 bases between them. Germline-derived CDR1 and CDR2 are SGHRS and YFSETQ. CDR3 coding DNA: TGCGCCAGCAGCTCTGGCCGAATGCCCATTCTCGAGCAGTACTTC. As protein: CASSSGRMPILEQYF.

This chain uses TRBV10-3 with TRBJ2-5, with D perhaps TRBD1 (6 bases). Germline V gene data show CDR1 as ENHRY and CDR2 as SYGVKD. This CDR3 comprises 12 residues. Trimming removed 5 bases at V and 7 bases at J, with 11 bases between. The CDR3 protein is CAISPDSRTQYF. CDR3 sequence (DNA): TGTGCCATCAGTCCGGACAGCCGGACCCAGTACTTC.

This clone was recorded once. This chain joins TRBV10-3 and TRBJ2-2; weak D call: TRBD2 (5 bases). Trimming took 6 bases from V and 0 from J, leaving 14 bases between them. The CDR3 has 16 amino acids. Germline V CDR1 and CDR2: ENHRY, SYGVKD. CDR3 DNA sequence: TGTGCCATCAGGACCCTAGACGGGGCGAACACCGGGGAGCTGTTTTTT. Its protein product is CAIRTLDGANTGELFF.

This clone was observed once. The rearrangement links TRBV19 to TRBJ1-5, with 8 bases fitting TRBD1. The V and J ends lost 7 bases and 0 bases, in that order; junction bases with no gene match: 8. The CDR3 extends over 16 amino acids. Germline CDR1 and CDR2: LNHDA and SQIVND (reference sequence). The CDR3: CASKTGGFYSNQPQHF. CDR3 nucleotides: TGTGCCAGTAAAACAGGGGGGTTCTATAGCAATCAGCCCCAGCATTTT.

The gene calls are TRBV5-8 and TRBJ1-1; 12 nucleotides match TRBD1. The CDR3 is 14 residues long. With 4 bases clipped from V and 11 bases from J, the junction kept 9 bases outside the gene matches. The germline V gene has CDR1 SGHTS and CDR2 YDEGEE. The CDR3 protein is CASSTSGQGAGAFF. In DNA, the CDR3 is TGTGCCAGCAGCACATCGGGACAGGGGGCTGGTGCTTTCTTT.

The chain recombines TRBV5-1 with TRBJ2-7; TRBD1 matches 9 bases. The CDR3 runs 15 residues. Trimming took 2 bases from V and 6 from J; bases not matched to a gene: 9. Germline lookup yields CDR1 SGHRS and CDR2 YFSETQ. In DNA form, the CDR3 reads TGCGCCAGCAGCTTCTCCGGGACAGGGACTTCCGAGCAGTACTTC. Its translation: CASSFSGTGTSEQYF.

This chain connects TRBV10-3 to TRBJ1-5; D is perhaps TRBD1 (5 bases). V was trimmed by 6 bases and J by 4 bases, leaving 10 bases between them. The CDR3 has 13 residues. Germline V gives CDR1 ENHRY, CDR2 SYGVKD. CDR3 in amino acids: CAIRAEGNQPQHF. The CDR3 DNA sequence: TGTGCCATCAGGGCAGAGGGGAATCAGCCCCAGCATTTT.

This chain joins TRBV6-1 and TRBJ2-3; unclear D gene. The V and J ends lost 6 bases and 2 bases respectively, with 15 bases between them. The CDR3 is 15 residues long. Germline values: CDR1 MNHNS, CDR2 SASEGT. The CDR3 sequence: CASRFSQAFTDTQYF. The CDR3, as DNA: TGTGCCAGCAGGTTTAGCCAGGCCTTCACAGATACGCAGTATTTT.

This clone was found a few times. This CDR3 reads CASSYSPGVNSPLHF. DNA for the CDR3: TGTGCCAGCAGTTACTCGCCTGGGGTTAATTCACCCCTCCACTTT. The rearrangement links TRBV6-5 to TRBJ1-6, with D uncertain. This CDR3 spans 15 amino acids. V shed 0 bases and J shed 6 bases, with 9 bases lying between them. The germline gives CDR1 MNHEY, CDR2 SVGAGI.

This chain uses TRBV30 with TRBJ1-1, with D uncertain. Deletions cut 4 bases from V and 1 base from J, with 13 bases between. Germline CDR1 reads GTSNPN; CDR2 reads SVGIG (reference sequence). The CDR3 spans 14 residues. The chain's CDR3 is CAWTGWAANTEAFF. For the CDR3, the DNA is TGTGCCTGGACTGGGTGGGCAGCGAACACTGAAGCTTTCTTT. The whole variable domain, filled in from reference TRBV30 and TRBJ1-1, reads SQTIHQWPATLVQPVGSPLSLECTVEGTSNPNLYWYRQAAGRGLQLLFYSVGIGQISSEVPQNLSASRPQDRQFILSSKKLLLSDSGFYLCAWTGWAANTEAFFGQGTRLTVV.

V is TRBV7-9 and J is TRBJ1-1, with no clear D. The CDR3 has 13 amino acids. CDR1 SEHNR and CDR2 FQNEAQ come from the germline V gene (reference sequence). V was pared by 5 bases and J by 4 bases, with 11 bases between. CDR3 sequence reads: CASSPAVATEAFF. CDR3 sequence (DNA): TGTGCCAGCAGCCCCGCGGTGGCCACTGAAGCTTTCTTT.

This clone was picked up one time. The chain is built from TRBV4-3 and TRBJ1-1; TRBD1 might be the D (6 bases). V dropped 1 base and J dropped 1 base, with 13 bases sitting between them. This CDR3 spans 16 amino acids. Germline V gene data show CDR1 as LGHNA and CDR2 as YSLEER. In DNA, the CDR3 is TGCGCCAGCAGCCAAGCCTTGGGGGCTTGGAACACTGAAGCTTTCTTT. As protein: CASSQALGAWNTEAFF.

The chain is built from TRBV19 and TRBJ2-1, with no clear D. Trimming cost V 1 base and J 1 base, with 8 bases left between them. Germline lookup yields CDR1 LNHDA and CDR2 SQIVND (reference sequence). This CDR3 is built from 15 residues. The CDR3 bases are TGTGCCAGTAGTATAGGCCCCTGGTCCTACAATGAGCAGTTCTTC. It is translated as CASSIGPWSYNEQFF.

CDR3 in DNA: TGTGCCAGCAGTCCCCAGACACAAGAGACCCAGTACTTC. This codes for CASSPQTQETQYF. The V and J genes are TRBV27 and TRBJ2-5, with unresolved D. Per the germline V gene, CDR1 is MNHEY and CDR2 is SMNVEV (reference sequence). The germline V and J ends were trimmed by 5 bases and 2 bases, with 9 bases remaining between them. This CDR3 has 13 amino acids.

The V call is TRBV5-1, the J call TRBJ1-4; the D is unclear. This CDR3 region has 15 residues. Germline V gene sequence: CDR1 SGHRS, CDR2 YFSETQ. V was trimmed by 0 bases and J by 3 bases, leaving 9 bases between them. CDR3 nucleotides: TGCGCCAGCAGCTTGGGGGCAGGATCTAATGAAAAACTGTTTTTT. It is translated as CASSLGAGSNEKLFF.

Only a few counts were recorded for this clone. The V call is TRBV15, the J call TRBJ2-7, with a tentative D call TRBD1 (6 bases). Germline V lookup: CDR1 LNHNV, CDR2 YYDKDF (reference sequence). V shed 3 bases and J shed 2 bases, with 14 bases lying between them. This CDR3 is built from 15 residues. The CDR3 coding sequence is TGTGCCACCAGCAGCTCTAGGACAGCTACCTACGAGCAGTACTTC. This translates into CATSSSRTATYEQYF.